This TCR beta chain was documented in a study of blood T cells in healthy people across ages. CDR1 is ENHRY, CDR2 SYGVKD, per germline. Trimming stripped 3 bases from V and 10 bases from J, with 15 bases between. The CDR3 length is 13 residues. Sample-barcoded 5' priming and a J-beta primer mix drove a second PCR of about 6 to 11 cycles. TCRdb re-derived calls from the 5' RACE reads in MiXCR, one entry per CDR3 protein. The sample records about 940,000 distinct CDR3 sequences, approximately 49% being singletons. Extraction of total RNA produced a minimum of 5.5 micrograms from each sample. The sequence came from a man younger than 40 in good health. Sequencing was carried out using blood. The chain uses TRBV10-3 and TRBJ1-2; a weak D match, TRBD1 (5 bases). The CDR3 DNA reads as TGTGCCATCAGTGATAGGGGTGACCGGGCCTACACCTTC. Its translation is CAISDRGDRAYTF.